Below, 10 T cell receptor beta chains from the same sample are listed, as sequenced in a study of beta chain features in type 1 diabetes. As every portion of the isolated RNA was reverse transcribed, the sequencing read expressed TCRB transcripts. This table comes from immunoSEQ multiplex PCR, and its TCRdb copy is limited to in-frame clones, with some not included. The sample has fewer than 550,000 clones; roughly an eighth are singletons. Sequencing used naive CD4+ T cells from blood. These receptors all stem from a woman under 30 in good health.

The table lists this clone with a few counts. Different DNA sequences within this sample yield the same CDR3. This rearrangement joins TRBV7-2 to TRBJ2-7; D gene ambiguous. The V end lost 1 base, the J end lost 6 bases, and 4 bases lay between the germline ends. Germline CDR1 SGHTA, CDR2 FQGNSA. CDR3 size: 11 residues. In DNA, the CDR3 is TGTGCCAGCAGCTTAGTTTCCGAGCAGTACTTC. Translation gives CASSLVSEQYF. Together with reference TRBV7-2 and TRBJ2-7, the CDR3 gives the full variable domain: GAGVSQSPSNKVTEKGKDVELRCDPISGHTALYWYRQSLGQGLEFLIYFQGNSAPDKSGLPSDRFSAERTGGSVSTLTIQRTQQEDSAVYLCASSLVSEQYFGPGTRLTVT.

This clone was counted only a few times. The chain joins TRBV19 to TRBJ2-4; 8 nucleotides line up with TRBD2. The trim removed 9 bases at V and 3 bases at J, leaving 4 bases unmatched. The CDR3 runs to 13 residues. CDR1 and CDR2 from the germline V gene are LNHDA and SQIVND (reference sequence). CDR3 in amino acids: CASGRVGKNIQYF. CDR3 sequence (DNA): TGTGCCAGCGGGAGGGTGGGCAAAAACATTCAGTACTTC.

This clone has more than one count but fewer than ten. This chain joins TRBV5-1 and TRBJ2-7, with D unclear. V was trimmed by 2 bases and J by 6 bases, leaving 6 bases between them. The CDR3 spans 11 residues. Germline V CDR1 and CDR2: SGHRS, YFSETQ. The CDR3 is CASSLGFEQYF. CDR3 bases: TGCGCCAGCAGCTTAGGGTTCGAGCAGTACTTC.

The chain links TRBV9 to TRBJ1-2, with a tentative D call TRBD1 (6 bases). CDR1 SGDLS and CDR2 YYNGEE come from the germline V gene. The CDR3 contains 13 residues. The ends were cut back, 4 bases at V and 5 bases at J, with 12 bases in the middle. This CDR3 reads CASSRTERYGYTF. CDR3 in DNA: TGTGCCAGCAGCAGGACAGAAAGATATGGCTACACCTTC.

The rearrangement links TRBV10-3 to TRBJ1-1; no clear D. The germline CDR1 and CDR2 sequences are ENHRY and SYGVKD. The CDR3 runs to 13 residues. Trimming left V 4 bases short and J 6 bases short, with 12 bases between. This CDR3 is CAISGGLFAEAFF. CDR3 coding DNA: TGTGCCATCAGTGGCGGACTCTTCGCTGAAGCTTTCTTT.

CDR3 loop: CATSTGRDTVRSYEQYF. CDR3 coding DNA: TGTGCCACCAGCACCGGGAGGGACACCGTGCGCTCCTACGAGCAGTACTTC. The V call is TRBV15, the J call TRBJ2-7; 8 nucleotides align to TRBD2. The CDR3 has 17 amino acids. Trimming cost V 4 bases and J 0 bases; bases outside gene matches: 11. The germline CDR1 and CDR2 sequences are LNHNV and YYDKDF (reference sequence).

This clone was seen a few times. This sequence joins TRBV28 and TRBJ2-7, with D perhaps TRBD1 (8 bases). Trimming took off 5 bases at V and 5 bases at J, with 16 bases between the two ends. This CDR3 is built from 14 residues. Per the germline V gene, CDR1 is MDHEN and CDR2 is SYDVKM. The CDR3 DNA reads as TGTGCCAGCAGTCCACCACAGGGGGGGGACGAGCAGTACGTC. It translates to CASSPPQGGDEQYV.

CDR3 DNA: TGTGCCAGCAGCGTGTTCGGGACTCCAGAAGAGACCCAGTACTTC. Protein: CASSVFGTPEETQYF. V is TRBV9 and J is TRBJ2-5; D possibly corresponds to TRBD2 (6 bases). Trimming shortened V by 2 bases and J by 3 bases, and 14 bases separated the two germline ends. Germline values: CDR1 SGDLS, CDR2 YYNGEE. The CDR3 has 15 amino acids.

The sample holds a few counts of this clone. The chain links TRBV28 to TRBJ2-2; TRBD1 is a possible D gene (5 bases). The germline V and J ends were trimmed by 2 bases and 0 bases, with 10 bases remaining between them. Per the germline V gene, CDR1 is MDHEN and CDR2 is SYDVKM. The CDR3 has 16 residues. CDR3 sequence (DNA): TGTGCCAGCAGTTTACGGACAACCGCGAACACCGGGGAGCTGTTTTTT. Its protein product is CASSLRTTANTGELFF.

The chain employs TRBV28 and TRBJ2-5; 12 bases match TRBD2. Trimming cost V 5 bases and J 5 bases; bases outside gene matches: 3. Germline assignment: CDR1 MDHEN and CDR2 SYDVKM. The CDR3 has 14 residues. The CDR3 reads CASSTGTSGETQYF. CDR3 nucleotide sequence: TGTGCCAGCAGTACCGGGACTAGCGGGGAGACCCAGTACTTC.